This TCR beta chain is from a study of blood T cell repertoires in COVID-19. Study summary: PBMCs, B-cell-depleted T cells, or T cells were the source of the cDNA or gDNA that made up the material.

Participants were aged about 18 to 100 years from 20 to 30 US areas. Original methodology: Quantification of nucleated cells was approximated via reference gene primer amplification. Here immunoSEQ multiplex PCR was the method, and the copy in TCRdb shows in-frame clones only, minus some. V and J calls and clone size are copied from that table; D and trimming were computed from the DNA. The sample contains 110,000 to 150,000 clones, 75% to 90% of which appear only once. CDR1 is MNHEY and CDR2 is SVGAGI in the germline V gene. The germline V and J ends were trimmed by 11 bases and 2 bases, with 13 bases remaining between them. The CDR3 covers 13 residues.

This clonotype was obtained from a man aged 50 or older who had recovered from COVID-19. The rearrangement uses TRBV6-5 and TRBJ2-4, with D perhaps TRBD1 (5 bases). The sequencing sample was made of PBMCs or T cells enriched from blood (not recorded which). CDR3 in amino acids: CASQGSPKNIQYF. CDR3 in DNA: TGTGCCTCTCAGGGATCTCCCAAAAACATTCAGTACTTC.